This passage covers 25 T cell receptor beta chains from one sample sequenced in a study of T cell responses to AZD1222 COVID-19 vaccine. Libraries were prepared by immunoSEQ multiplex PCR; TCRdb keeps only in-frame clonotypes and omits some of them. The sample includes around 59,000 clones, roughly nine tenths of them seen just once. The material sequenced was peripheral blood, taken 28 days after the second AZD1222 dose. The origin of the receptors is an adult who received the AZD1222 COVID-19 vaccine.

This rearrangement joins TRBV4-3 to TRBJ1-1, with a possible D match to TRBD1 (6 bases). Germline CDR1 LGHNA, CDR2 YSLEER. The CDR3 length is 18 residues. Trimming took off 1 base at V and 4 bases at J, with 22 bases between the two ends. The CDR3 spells CASSQGRPGGARSTEAFF. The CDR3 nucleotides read TGCGCCAGCAGCCAAGGCCGCCCGGGGGGGGCGCGGAGCACTGAAGCTTTCTTT.

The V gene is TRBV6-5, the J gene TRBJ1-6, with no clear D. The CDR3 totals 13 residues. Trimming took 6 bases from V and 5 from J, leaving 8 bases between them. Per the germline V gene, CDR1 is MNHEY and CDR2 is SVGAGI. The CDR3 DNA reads TGTGCCAGCAGCCCCCACGATAATTCACCCCTCCACTTT. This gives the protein CASSPHDNSPLHF.

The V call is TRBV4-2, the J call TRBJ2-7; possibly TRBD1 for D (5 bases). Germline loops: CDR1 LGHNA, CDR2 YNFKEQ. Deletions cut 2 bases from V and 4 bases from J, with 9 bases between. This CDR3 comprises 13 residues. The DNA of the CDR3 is TGTGCCAGCAGCCAATGGACACCTTACGAGCAGTACTTC. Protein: CASSQWTPYEQYF.

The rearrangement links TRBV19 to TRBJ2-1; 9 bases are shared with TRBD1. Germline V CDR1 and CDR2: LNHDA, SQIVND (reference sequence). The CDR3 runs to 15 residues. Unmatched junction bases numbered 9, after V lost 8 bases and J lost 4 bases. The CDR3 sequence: CASRTGQGLYNEQFF. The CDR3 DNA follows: TGTGCCAGTCGAACGGGACAGGGCCTATACAATGAGCAGTTCTTC.

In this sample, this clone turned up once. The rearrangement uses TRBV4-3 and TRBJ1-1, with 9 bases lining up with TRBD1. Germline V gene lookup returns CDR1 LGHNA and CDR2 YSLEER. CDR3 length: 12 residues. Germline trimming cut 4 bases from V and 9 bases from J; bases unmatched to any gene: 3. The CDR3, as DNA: TGCGCCAGCAGCCTAGGACAGGGGAAAGCTTTCTTT. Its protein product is CASSLGQGKAFF.

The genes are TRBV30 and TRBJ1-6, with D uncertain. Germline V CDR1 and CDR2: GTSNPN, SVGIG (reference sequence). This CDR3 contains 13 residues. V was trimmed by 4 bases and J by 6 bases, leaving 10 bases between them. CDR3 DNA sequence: TGTGCCTGGACGGTAGGTCGTAATTCACCCCTCCACTTT. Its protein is CAWTVGRNSPLHF.

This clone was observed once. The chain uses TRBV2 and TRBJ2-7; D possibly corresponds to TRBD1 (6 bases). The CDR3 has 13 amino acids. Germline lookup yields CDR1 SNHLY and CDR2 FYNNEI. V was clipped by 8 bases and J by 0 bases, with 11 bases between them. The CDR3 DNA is TGTGCCAGCGGGGACACATTCTCCTACGAGCAGTACTTC. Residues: CASGDTFSYEQYF.

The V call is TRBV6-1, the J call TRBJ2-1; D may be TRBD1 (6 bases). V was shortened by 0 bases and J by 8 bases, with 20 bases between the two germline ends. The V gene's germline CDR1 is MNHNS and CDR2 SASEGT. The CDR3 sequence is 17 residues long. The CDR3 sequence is CASSEALGQGRGDEQFF. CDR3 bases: TGTGCCAGCAGTGAAGCGCTTGGGCAGGGCAGGGGCGATGAGCAGTTCTTC.

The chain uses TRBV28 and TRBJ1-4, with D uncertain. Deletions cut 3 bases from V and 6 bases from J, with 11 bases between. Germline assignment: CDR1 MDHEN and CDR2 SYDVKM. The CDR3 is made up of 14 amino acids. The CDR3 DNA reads TGTGCCAGCAGTTTCCCGAAGGGCTATGAAAAACTGTTTTTT. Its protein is CASSFPKGYEKLFF.

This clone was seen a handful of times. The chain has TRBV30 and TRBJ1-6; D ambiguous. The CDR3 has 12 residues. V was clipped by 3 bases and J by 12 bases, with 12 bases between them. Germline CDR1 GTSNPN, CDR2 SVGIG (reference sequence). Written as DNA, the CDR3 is TGTGCCTGGAGCCGGTCTAGCGGACCCCTCCACTTT. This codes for CAWSRSSGPLHF. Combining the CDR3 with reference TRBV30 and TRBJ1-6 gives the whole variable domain SQTIHQWPATLVQPVGSPLSLECTVEGTSNPNLYWYRQAAGRGLQLLFYSVGIGQISSEVPQNLSASRPQDRQFILSSKKLLLSDSGFYLCAWSRSSGPLHFGNGTRLTVT.

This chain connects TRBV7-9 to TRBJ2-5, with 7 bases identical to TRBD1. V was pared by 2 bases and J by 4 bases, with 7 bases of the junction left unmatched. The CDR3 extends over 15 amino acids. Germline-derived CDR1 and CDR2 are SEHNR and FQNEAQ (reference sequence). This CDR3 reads CASSLTDRVGETQYF. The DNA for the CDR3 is TGTGCCAGCAGCTTAACAGACAGGGTCGGAGAGACCCAGTACTTC.

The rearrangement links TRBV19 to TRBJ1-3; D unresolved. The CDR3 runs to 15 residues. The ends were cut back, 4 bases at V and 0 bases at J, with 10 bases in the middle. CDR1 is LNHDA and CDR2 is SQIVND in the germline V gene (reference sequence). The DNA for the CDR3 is TGTGCCAGTAGTACCCGTATGACCTCTGGAAACACCATATATTTT. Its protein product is CASSTRMTSGNTIYF.

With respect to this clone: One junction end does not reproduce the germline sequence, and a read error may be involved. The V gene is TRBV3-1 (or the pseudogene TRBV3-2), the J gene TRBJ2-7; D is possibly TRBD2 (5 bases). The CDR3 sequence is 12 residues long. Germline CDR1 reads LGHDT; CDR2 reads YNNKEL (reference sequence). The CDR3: CASSQGQRPRDF. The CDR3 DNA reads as TGTGCCAGCAGCCAAGGGCAGCGGCCCCGGGACTTC.

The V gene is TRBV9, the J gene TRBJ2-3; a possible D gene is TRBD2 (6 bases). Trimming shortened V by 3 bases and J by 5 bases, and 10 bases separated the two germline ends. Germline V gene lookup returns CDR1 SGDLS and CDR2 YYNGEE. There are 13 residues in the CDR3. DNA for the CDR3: TGTGCCAGCAGCGCCTCGACTAGAGATACGCAGTATTTT. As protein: CASSASTRDTQYF.

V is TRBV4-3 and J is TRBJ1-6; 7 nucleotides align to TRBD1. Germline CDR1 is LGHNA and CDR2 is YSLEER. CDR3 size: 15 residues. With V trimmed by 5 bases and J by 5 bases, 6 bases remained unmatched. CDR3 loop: CASSYGQVDNSPLHF. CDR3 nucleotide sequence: TGCGCCAGCAGCTACGGACAGGTTGATAATTCACCCCTCCACTTT.

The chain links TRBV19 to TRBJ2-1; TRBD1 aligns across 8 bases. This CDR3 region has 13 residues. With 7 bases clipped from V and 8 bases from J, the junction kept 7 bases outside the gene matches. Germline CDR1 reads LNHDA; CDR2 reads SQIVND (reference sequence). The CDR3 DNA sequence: TGTGCCAGTAACCCGACAGGGGTGGATGAGCAGTTCTTC. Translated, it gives CASNPTGVDEQFF.

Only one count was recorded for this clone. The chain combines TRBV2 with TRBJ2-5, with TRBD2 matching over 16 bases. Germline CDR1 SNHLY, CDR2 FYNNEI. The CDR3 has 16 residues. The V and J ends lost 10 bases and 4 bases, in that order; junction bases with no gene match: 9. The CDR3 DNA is TGTGCCACCTACTCGGGACTAGCGGGGGGGCGAGAGACCCAGTACTTC. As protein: CATYSGLAGGRETQYF.

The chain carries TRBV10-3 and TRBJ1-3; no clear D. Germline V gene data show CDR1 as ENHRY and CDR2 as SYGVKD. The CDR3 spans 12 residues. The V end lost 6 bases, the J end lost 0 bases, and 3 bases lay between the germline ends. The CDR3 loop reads CAIRTSGNTIYF. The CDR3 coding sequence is TGTGCCATCAGGACCTCTGGAAACACCATATATTTT.

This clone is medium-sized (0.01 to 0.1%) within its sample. The CDR3 sequence: CASSLGRRDSGYTF. In nucleotides, the CDR3 is TGTGCCAGCAGTTTAGGGCGCAGGGACAGTGGCTACACCTTC. The chain combines TRBV27 with TRBJ1-2; 7 positions agree with TRBD1. The germline gives CDR1 MNHEY, CDR2 SMNVEV (reference sequence). The trim removed 2 bases at V and 7 bases at J, leaving 7 bases unmatched. The CDR3 consists of 14 residues.

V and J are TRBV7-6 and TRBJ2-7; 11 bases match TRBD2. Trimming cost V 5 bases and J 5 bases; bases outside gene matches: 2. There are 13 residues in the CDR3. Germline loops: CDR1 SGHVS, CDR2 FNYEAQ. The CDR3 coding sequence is TGTGCCAGCAGCGCTAGCGGGGGGAACGAGCAGTACTTC. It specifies CASSASGGNEQYF.

In DNA, the CDR3 is TGTGCCAGCAGCAACCAGGGTGGCGGGGAGCTGTTTTTT. Protein product: CASSNQGGGELFF. The chain joins TRBV3-1 (or the pseudogene TRBV3-2) to TRBJ2-2, with a possible D match to TRBD1 (5 bases). V was shortened by 5 bases and J by 7 bases, with 11 bases between the two germline ends. Germline lookup yields CDR1 LGHDT and CDR2 YNNKEL (reference sequence). The length of the CDR3 is 13 residues.

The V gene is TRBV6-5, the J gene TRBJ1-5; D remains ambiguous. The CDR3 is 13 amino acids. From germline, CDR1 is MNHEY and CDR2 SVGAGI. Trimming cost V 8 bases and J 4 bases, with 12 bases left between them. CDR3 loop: CASLWYANQPQHF. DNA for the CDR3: TGTGCCAGCTTGTGGTACGCTAATCAGCCCCAGCATTTT.

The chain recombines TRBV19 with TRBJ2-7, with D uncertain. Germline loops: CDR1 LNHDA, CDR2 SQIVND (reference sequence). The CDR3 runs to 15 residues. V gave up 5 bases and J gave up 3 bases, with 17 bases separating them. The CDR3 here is CASSLRSLAVYEQYF. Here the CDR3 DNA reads TGTGCCAGTAGTCTCAGAAGCCTTGCGGTCTACGAGCAGTACTTC.

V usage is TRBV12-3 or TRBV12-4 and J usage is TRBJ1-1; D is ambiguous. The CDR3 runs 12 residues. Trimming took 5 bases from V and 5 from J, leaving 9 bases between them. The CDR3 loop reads CASSPSVTEAFF. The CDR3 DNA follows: TGTGCCAGCAGTCCGTCGGTTACTGAAGCTTTCTTT.

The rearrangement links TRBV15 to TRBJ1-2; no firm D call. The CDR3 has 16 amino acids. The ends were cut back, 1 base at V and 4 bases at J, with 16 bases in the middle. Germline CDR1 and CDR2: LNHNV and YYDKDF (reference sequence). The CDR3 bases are TGTGCCACCAGCAGAGGTCAGGCCGGCGGTGTCTATGGCTACACCTTC. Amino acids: CATSRGQAGGVYGYTF.